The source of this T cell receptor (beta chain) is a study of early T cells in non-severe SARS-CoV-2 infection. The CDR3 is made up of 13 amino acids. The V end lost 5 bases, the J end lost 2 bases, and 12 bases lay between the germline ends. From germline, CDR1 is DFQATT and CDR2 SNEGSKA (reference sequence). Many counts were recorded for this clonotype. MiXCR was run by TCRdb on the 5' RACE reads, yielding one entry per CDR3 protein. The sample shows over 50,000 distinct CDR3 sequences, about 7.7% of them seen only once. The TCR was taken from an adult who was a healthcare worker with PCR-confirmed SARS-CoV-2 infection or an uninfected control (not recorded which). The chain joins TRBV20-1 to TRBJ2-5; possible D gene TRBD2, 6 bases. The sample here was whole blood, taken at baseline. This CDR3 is CSALRDWQETQYF. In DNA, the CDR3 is TGCAGTGCTTTAAGGGACTGGCAAGAGACCCAGTACTTC.